This TCR beta chain was captured in a study of blood T cell repertoires in COVID-19. At the level of the study: The samples span acute and convalescent COVID-19 from the United States, Italy and Spain.

In the original processing: Nucleated cell number was recorded as an estimate derived from reference gene primer amplification. Measured with immunoSEQ multiplex PCR; TCRdb has only the in-frame clones, and not every one. D and trimming come from the DNA, and the V and J calls and clone size come from that table. The top ten hold about 2% of the sample, which has 300,000 to 350,000 clones, approximately 85% seen once. V shed 4 bases and J shed 9 bases, with 9 bases lying between them. The CDR3 has 12 amino acids. The germline V gene encodes CDR1 MNHEY and CDR2 SVGAGI. Two negative PCRs, clearance, or symptom resolution were required of recovered Cohort 3 donors.

This TCR derives from a man in his thirties or forties who had recovered from COVID-19. The chain is built from TRBV6-5 and TRBJ2-2, with D tentatively TRBD1 (5 bases). The sequenced material came from PBMCs or T cells enriched from blood (not recorded which). In DNA, the CDR3 is TGTGCCAGCAGTTCAGGGTTGAGGGAGCTGTTTTTT. Translating it yields CASSSGLRELFF.